Shown below are 8 T cell receptor beta chains from a single sample sequenced in a study of blood T cells in healthy people across ages. Through a sample-barcoded 5' primer and a J-beta primer mix, a second PCR was run for 7 to 11 cycles. TCRdb reanalysed the 5' RACE reads using MiXCR and keeps one entry per CDR3 protein. Here the sample spans roughly 1.9 million distinct CDR3 sequences, roughly two fifths being singletons. The sequencing input was blood. The receptors were sampled from a human donor in good health.

The chain uses TRBV4-3 and TRBJ1-5; no clear D. The CDR3 spans 15 residues. The germline V and J ends were trimmed by 8 bases and 0 bases, with 14 bases remaining between them. Germline assignment: CDR1 LGHNA and CDR2 YSLEER. The CDR3 DNA sequence: TGCGCCAGCCAACACGAAGCGTATAGCAATCAGCCCCAGCATTTT. Translation: CASQHEAYSNQPQHF.

This clonotype has just a few counts. The DNA for the CDR3 is TGCAGTGCTAGAGATCCCGGGCCCTTACTAGAGACCCAGTACTTC. Translating gives CSARDPGPLLETQYF. This chain links TRBV20-1 with TRBJ2-5; D is uncertain. This CDR3 spans 15 amino acids. Germline values: CDR1 DFQATT, CDR2 SNEGSKA (reference sequence). V was shortened by 0 bases and J by 4 bases, with 15 bases between the two germline ends.

The chain recombines TRBV6-2 or TRBV6-3 with TRBJ2-7; 9 bases fit TRBD1. CDR3 length: 16 amino acids. Germline CDR1 and CDR2: MNHEY and SVGEGT. The trim removed 8 bases at V and 3 bases at J, leaving 14 bases unmatched. The CDR3 region is CASGKPPGQGIYEQYF. The CDR3 bases are TGTGCCAGCGGAAAACCGCCGGGACAGGGTATCTACGAGCAGTACTTC.

The chain recombines TRBV7-9 with TRBJ1-1; no clear D. This CDR3 has 13 amino acids. The V end was cut by 4 bases, the J end by 6 bases, with 12 bases between. Germline-derived CDR1 and CDR2 are SEHNR and FQNEAQ (reference sequence). CDR3: CASSYGRNPEAFF. The CDR3 nucleotides are TGTGCCAGCAGCTACGGACGAAATCCTGAAGCTTTCTTT.

V and J are TRBV2 and TRBJ2-1; D is undetermined. Trimming shortened V by 7 bases and J by 0 bases, and 16 bases separated the two germline ends. Germline V gene data show CDR1 as SNHLY and CDR2 as FYNNEI. The CDR3 has 16 residues. CDR3 amino acids: CASTKTYISSYNEQFF. In DNA form, the CDR3 reads TGTGCCAGCACCAAAACGTACATCAGCTCCTACAATGAGCAGTTCTTC.

The chain recombines TRBV7-3 with TRBJ2-2; D is unresolved. The V end was cut by 5 bases, the J end by 0 bases, with 4 bases between. CDR3 length equals 13 residues. Germline V gene data show CDR1 as SGHTA and CDR2 as FQGTGA. CDR3 sequence reads: CASSIANTGELFF. CDR3 DNA sequence: TGTGCCAGCAGCATCGCGAACACCGGGGAGCTGTTTTTT.

This chain connects TRBV5-5 to TRBJ2-5, with TRBD2 matching over 9 bases. V lost 1 base to trimming and J lost 5 bases; unmatched junction nucleotides: 6. The CDR3 has 15 residues. Germline assignment: CDR1 SGHKS and CDR2 YYEKEE (reference sequence). The CDR3 loop is CASSLTGTSFETQYF. In nucleotides, the CDR3 is TGTGCCAGCAGCTTGACCGGGACTAGCTTCGAGACCCAGTACTTC.

About this clonotype itself: Mismatch with germline at one junction end may stem from a read error. This chain links TRBV27 with TRBJ2-1; 8 bases fit TRBD2. The germline gives CDR1 MNHEY, CDR2 SMNVEV (reference sequence). CDR3 length equals 15 residues. The CDR3 DNA reads as TGTGCCAGCAGTTTATCAAGCGGGGGAGGGAATGACCAGTTCTTC. Amino acids: CASSLSSGGGNDQFF.